This TCR beta chain was captured in a study of PD-1 blockade in classical Hodgkin lymphoma. Study results and caveats: Causes of the repertoire differences remain undefined, possibly disease activity or prior therapy.

Measured with immunoSEQ multiplex PCR; TCRdb has only the in-frame clones, and not every one. The table includes 46,000 or so clones, about three quarters detected once. As for this clone: The antigen remains unidentified.

Germline V gives CDR1 KGHSH, CDR2 LQKENI. The V end lost 0 bases, the J end lost 4 bases, and 12 bases lay between the germline ends. This CDR3 spans 15 amino acids. Relapse after autologous stem cell transplantation occurred in every patient, and brentuximab vedotin exposure varied. The specimen was peripheral blood mononuclear cells (PBMCs), collected at baseline. This receptor was identified in a human donor with classical Hodgkin lymphoma. The rearrangement uses TRBV18 and TRBJ1-1; D may be TRBD1 (6 bases). The CDR3 nucleotides are TGTGCCAGCTCACCACCAGGGGGGGGAGGCACTGAAGCTTTCTTT. Translation: CASSPPGGGGTEAFF.